The T cell receptor (beta chain) described here comes from a study of T cells in Graves' hyperthyroidism and ophthalmopathy. A few counts support this clonotype. This CDR3 comprises 14 residues. The V and J ends lost 4 bases and 4 bases, in that order; junction bases with no gene match: 6. Germline values: CDR1 SGHRS, CDR2 YFSETQ. Researchers amplified the TCR beta CDR3 regions from RNA transcripts. When the TCR CDR3 underwent first-round RT-PCR, the HTBI primer set was used. Each CDR3 protein gets one entry after TCRdb re-called the multiplex PCR reads with MiXCR. The sample contains hundreds of thousands of distinct CDR3 sequences, approximately 14% of which appear only once.

This clonotype was sampled from a woman under 30 with Graves' hyperthyroidism. Sequencing was carried out using blood. The chain uses TRBV5-1 and TRBJ2-7; TRBD2 aligns across 9 bases. CDR3 DNA sequence: TGCGCCAGCAGCCCTGGTAGCGGGAGTTACGAGCAGTACTTC. This encodes CASSPGSGSYEQYF.